Sequencing of this T cell receptor beta chain was carried out in a study of cytomegalovirus exposure and HLA in healthy donors (TCRdb year 2017). Describing the broader study: An earlier analysis of some 620 of the donors reported over 250 Gb of sequence data and about 120 million unique TCR beta sequences obtained from about 179 million T cells. The study combined high-throughput TCR immunosequencing, statistical association of individual TCRs with disease status, and machine learning to predict cytomegalovirus infection status. On average, about 240,000 unique TCR beta nucleotide sequences were sequenced per donor among 398 genotyped donors of the cohort, with roughly 18% of those sequences being non-productive. To decide whether each TCR beta V gene segment behaved as functional or pseudogenic, an earlier analysis of 587 of the donors relied on high-throughput TCR beta sequencing. Donor age, sex, ethnicity and CMV serostatus were collected together with the repertoire data. The number of typed donors differed by locus: roughly 620-640 for A, B, C, DRB1 and DQB1; some 500 for DQA1; 600 to 610 for DPA1; and 400 to 480 for DPB1. In addition to the first cohort of several hundred subjects, a separate validation cohort of over 90 different subjects was used. All discovery cohort repertoires had been generated using a single sequencing platform. A later analysis re-analyzed previously published TCR beta repertoires from 660 or so donors and added high-resolution HLA genotyping to study TCR occurrence patterns. A later genetic analysis took genome-wide SNP genotypes for about 55% of the roughly 700 donors and used that subset as a discovery cohort. The study profiled the T cell repertoires of hundreds of subjects by immunosequencing and related them to cytomegalovirus serostatus. In the later analysis, no new phenotypic data were used to find candidate immune exposures; instead, reliance was placed on TCR beta sequences and their occurrence across donors. Class I and class II HLA loci were covered by the typing at four-digit resolution. Because of strong linkage in the cohort, a handful of DR-DQ haplotypes were treated as single units for association and clustering. Of the approximately 370 genotyped donors, 80% to 90% were placed in the genetic ancestry cluster associated with self-reported Caucasian donors. The study aimed to test whether cataloging public T cell receptors could reveal signatures of past pathogen exposure. An early release covering over 500 HLA-typed donors comprised roughly 300 gigabases of sequencing data and some 79 million unique TCR sequences.

The cohort comprised some 680 healthy bone marrow donors. At the time of sampling, all cohort members were nominally healthy, though unrecorded immune exposures were likely present. The donor was CMV seronegative and was included in the group of under 450 seronegative cohort members. A peripheral blood sample was provided by each donor, and peripheral blood mononuclear cells were used for TCR beta sequencing. The Qiagen DNeasy Blood Extraction Kit was used to extract genomic DNA from the blood cell samples. Turning to this clone: The antigen it recognizes is unknown.

Overall results and qualifications from the work: In vitro tests confirmed that a few of the cytomegalovirus-associated TCR beta chains recognize cytomegalovirus antigens. In both the original and validation cohorts, the classifier was reported to diagnose cytomegalovirus status with high specificity and sensitivity. The sequencing pipeline was judged likely to have produced a cluster of highly shared sequence variants as a technical artifact. Compared with the approximately 700-donor mean, donors in an Asian-associated ancestry cluster had fewer N-insertions in productive TCRs, according to a later genetic analysis. Several of the top co-occurrence clusters appeared to be linked to parvovirus B19, influenza, CMV and Epstein-Barr virus, according to a later analysis. A later genetic analysis associated a missense DCLRE1C variant with V-gene and J-gene trimming of TCR beta chains, and an independent cohort replicated the association. The earlier analysis of a few hundred of the donors excluded 15 to 20 rarely observed V segments, including chromosome 9 orphons, because counts were too low. Because the 87-base-pair reads could not distinguish some IMGT-functional V segments, including TRBV6-2 and TRBV6-3, those segments were excluded. At a false discovery rate of 0.05, a later analysis linked 16,951 TCR beta sequences to specific HLA alleles. Strong co-occurrence of HLA alleles, especially DR and DQ, made assigning TCR associations to individual alleles difficult. In a later analysis, HLA-associated TCR beta chains were found to be more clonally expanded and to have lower generation probabilities than equally common non-associated chains. In the study, about 150 TCR beta chains were listed as associated with cytomegalovirus. The authors suggested that the approach could potentially be generalized to other disease states and immunological phenotypes. An earlier analysis of approximately 530 of the donors showed that most TCR beta V segments appeared in productive rearrangements either about 87% or about 30% of the time, which broadly matched IMGT annotations. According to a later analysis, TCR association rates differed among HLA loci, with DRB1 alleles showing the most associated TCRs and HLA-C alleles showing the fewest. Because HLA typing was unavailable for some donors at each locus, only the typed subset was used in association tests. Sequencing depth was assumed to be roughly uniform across donors in the presence/absence analyses, though that assumption may not hold. Correlated functional status among segregating V segments might be attributable to linkage disequilibrium, but an unknown experimental factor could not be ruled out. CMV serostatus was the only immune exposure information available for the cohort. Most CMV-associated TCR beta chains appeared to be HLA-restricted in a later analysis, and the HLA associations seemed to be driven largely by CMV exposure. A further reported finding was that TCR beta sequences accurately predicted the HLA-A and HLA-B alleles for most subjects in the first cohort. Across donors, most TCR sequences were observed very rarely, whereas some public TCRs were present in many individuals. Only TCR beta chains were sequenced in this cohort, and the absence of alpha or paired-chain data limited detectable features.

The library came from the immunoSEQ multiplex PCR assay. The multiplex PCR relied on a mix of 60 forward primers for TCR Vbeta segments and 13 reverse primers for TCR Jbeta segments. The CDR3 region of rearranged TCR beta genes was amplified from genomic DNA by a multiplex PCR assay. The amplified TCR beta libraries were sequenced on the Illumina HiSeq System as 87-base-pair reads. In the authors' own workflow: Across the 600 to 700 repertoires, a later analysis counted approximately 83 million unique TCR beta chains, around 10 million of which were shared by at least two donors. A nearest-neighbor algorithm error-corrected the raw reads and collapsed the reads into unique sequences, merging closely related sequences to remove PCR and sequencing errors. V, D and J gene segments were assigned by aligning CDR3 sequences to IMGT reference sequences. For a sequence to be retained, a match of at least six nucleotides was required to both a V gene segment and a J gene segment. Rearrangements were called productive when the CDR3 lacked stop codons and stayed in frame with V and J; all others were non-productive. Following IMGT convention, CDR3 was defined as the stretch from the second conserved V-encoded cysteine to the conserved J-encoded phenylalanine. Sequences without an unambiguous match to a single V gene segment were excluded from the earlier analysis of several hundred of the donors. In an earlier analysis of several hundred of the donors, V segments were called functional above 56.7% productive rearrangements and were called segregating when the between-donor standard deviation exceeded 5%. To diagnose cytomegalovirus status from the catalog of TCR beta chain sequences, a statistical classification framework was built. V and J gene assignment, in a later analysis, came from comparing TCR nucleotide sequences with IMGT/GENE-DB human TR gene sequences. Using the TCRdist pipeline, a later analysis assigned CDR3 sequences along with most-parsimonious VDJ recombination scenarios. In a later analysis, every TCR beta chain was defined by the combination of its CDR3 amino acid sequence and its V-gene family, and reads without a unique V-gene family were dropped. A later analysis removed 450 to 600 highly shared, low-generation-probability nucleotide sequences to deal with suspected cross-contamination and a sequencing artifact. In a later analysis, a clonal expansion index was calculated for each public chain from normalized within-repertoire ranks of inferred template counts. In a later analysis, generation probabilities were computed with a VDJ recombination model fitted to out-of-frame rearrangements, and the resulting probabilities were checked against IGoR. In a later analysis, TCR-TCR, TCR-HLA and TCR-CMV co-occurrence was scored with hypergeometric tests, and a repertoire-size bias correction was applied to TCR pairs. In a later analysis, false discovery rates were estimated by permuting HLA or CMV assignments 20 times. In a later analysis, co-occurring TCRs were grouped using DBSCAN, and TCRdist sequence similarity was added for clustering within HLA-allele-positive subsets. For co-occurrence clustering, repertoires with fewer than 30,000 or more than 120,000 public chains were excluded, along with five repertoires with anomalous nucleotide sharing. TCRdb re-hosts the immuneACCESS table, in-frame sequences only. Its copies lack some clones; in the studies checked, an unresolved V gene accounts for under half of them, and the cause for the rest is not known. The D gene and trimming were derived from the DNA, and the V and J assignments and clone size from that table. This sample's clone table shows tens of thousands of clones. Less than 0.6% of the sample comes from the top ten.

Here V drops 3 bases and J drops 0 bases, and the junction holds 6 bases not matched to any gene. The CDR3 contains 16 residues, cysteine and phenylalanine counted. The kept DNA is CDR3 alone, 48 bases in frame from the first base. CDR1 and CDR2 (KGHSH, LQKENI) derive from the germline V gene. What was sequenced was PBMCs. The clonotype originates from a man aged 50-59 years in good health and CMV-seronegative. The sequence joins TRBV18 to TRBJ1-1; 8 bases in the junction line up with TRBD1. The CDR3: CASSPSGTGVNTEAFF. The DNA is TGTGCCAGCTCACCTTCCGGGACAGGAGTGAACACTGAAGCTTTCTTT.